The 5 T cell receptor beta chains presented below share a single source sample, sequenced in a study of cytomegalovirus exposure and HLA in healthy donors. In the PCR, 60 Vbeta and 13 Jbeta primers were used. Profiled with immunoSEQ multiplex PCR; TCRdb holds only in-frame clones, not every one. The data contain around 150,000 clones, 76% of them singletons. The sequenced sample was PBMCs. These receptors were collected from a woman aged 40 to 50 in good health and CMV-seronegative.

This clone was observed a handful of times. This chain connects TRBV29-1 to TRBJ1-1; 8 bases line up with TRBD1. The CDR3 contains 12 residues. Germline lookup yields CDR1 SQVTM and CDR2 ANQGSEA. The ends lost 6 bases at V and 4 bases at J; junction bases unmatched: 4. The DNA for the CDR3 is TGCAGCGTGACAGGGGAGGGCACTGAAGCTTTCTTT. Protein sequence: CSVTGEGTEAFF.

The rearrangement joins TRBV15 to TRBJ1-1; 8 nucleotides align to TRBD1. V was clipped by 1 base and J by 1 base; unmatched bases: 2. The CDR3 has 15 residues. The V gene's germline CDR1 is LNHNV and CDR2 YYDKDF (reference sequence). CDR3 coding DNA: TGTGCCACCAGCAGAGGGGACAGGCCGAACACTGAAGCTTTCTTT. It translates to CATSRGDRPNTEAFF.

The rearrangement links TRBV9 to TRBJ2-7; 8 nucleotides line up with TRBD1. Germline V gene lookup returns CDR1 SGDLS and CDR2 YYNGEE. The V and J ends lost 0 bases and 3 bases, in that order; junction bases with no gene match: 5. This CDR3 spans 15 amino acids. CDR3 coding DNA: TGTGCCAGCAGCGTAGGGACAGGGATTAGCTACGAGCAGTACTTC. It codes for CASSVGTGISYEQYF.

The CDR3 here is CASTIGTTGELFF. The CDR3 DNA sequence: TGTGCCAGCACCATCGGGACAACCGGGGAGCTGTTTTTT. The chain couples TRBV7-2 to TRBJ2-2; maybe TRBD1 (6 bases). This CDR3 has 13 residues. The V end was cut by 7 bases, the J end by 5 bases, with 11 bases between. Per the germline V gene, CDR1 is SGHTA and CDR2 is FQGNSA.

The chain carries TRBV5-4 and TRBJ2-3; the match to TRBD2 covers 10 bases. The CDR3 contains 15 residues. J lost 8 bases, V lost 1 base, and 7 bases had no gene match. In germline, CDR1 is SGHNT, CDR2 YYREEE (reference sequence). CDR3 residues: CASSLSSGGTSTQYF. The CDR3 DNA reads TGTGCCAGCAGCTTGTCTAGCGGGGGTACGAGTACGCAGTATTTT.